A single sample is the source of the 23 T cell receptor beta chains below, sequenced in a study of blood T cell repertoires in COVID-19. Here immunoSEQ multiplex PCR was the method, and the copy in TCRdb shows in-frame clones only, minus some. The table records roughly 200,000 clones, around 80% of them present only once. Sequenced material: peripheral blood. The source is a man aged 50-59 years who had recovered from COVID-19.

The chain recombines TRBV30 with TRBJ2-3; D ambiguous. V lost 2 bases and J 0 bases, leaving 12 bases between the germline ends. The CDR3 loop spans 15 amino acids. Germline V gene lookup returns CDR1 GTSNPN and CDR2 SVGIG (reference sequence). The CDR3 DNA is TGTGCCTGGAGTAGCATGTACCGTAGCACAGATACGCAGTATTTT. Translated: CAWSSMYRSTDTQYF.

This chain links TRBV19 with TRBJ2-1; D might be TRBD1 (6 bases). The germline V gene encodes CDR1 LNHDA and CDR2 SQIVND (reference sequence). The CDR3 contains 14 residues. The V gene lost 7 bases and the J gene lost 3 bases, with 13 bases spanning the gap. This CDR3 reads CASTYGQLYNEQFF. The CDR3 DNA reads as TGTGCCAGTACTTACGGACAGCTCTACAATGAGCAGTTCTTC.

Notes on this clone: The same CDR3 also results from other DNA sequences found in this sample. This chain joins TRBV6-5 and TRBJ2-7; 11 bases agree with TRBD2. Germline V gene sequence: CDR1 MNHEY, CDR2 SVGAGI. Unmatched junction bases numbered 1, after V lost 6 bases and J lost 3 bases. The CDR3 loop spans 13 amino acids. CDR3 sequence reads: CASSGTSGYEQYF. DNA of the CDR3: TGTGCCAGCAGCGGGACTAGCGGCTACGAGCAGTACTTC.

The gene calls are TRBV7-9 and TRBJ1-2; 8 bases line up with TRBD1. V gave up 1 base and J gave up 2 bases; unmatched junction bases: 3. The CDR3 is 15 residues long. CDR1 and CDR2 (germline): SEHNR, FQNEAQ (reference sequence). The CDR3 is CASSLVSGGNYGYTF. The CDR3 DNA sequence: TGTGCCAGCAGCTTAGTATCAGGGGGCAACTATGGCTACACCTTC.

Here the CDR3 reads CSVEDPPVKPEAFF. Written as DNA, the CDR3 is TGCAGCGTTGAAGATCCCCCGGTGAAGCCCGAAGCTTTCTTT. V usage is TRBV29-1 and J usage is TRBJ1-1; D is unclear. The CDR3 contains 14 residues. Trimming removed 0 bases at V and 8 bases at J, with 16 bases between. The germline V gene encodes CDR1 SQVTM and CDR2 ANQGSEA.

This rearrangement joins TRBV3-1 (or the pseudogene TRBV3-2) to TRBJ2-3; 9 bases line up with TRBD1. J lost 0 bases, V lost 4 bases, and 20 bases had no gene match. Germline CDR1 LGHDT, CDR2 YNNKEL (reference sequence). The length of the CDR3 is 21 residues. CDR3 protein: CASSPIRDREVFGASTDTQYF. The DNA for the CDR3 is TGTGCCAGCAGCCCAATCAGGGACAGGGAAGTTTTCGGGGCTAGCACAGATACGCAGTATTTT.

The chain combines TRBV9 with TRBJ1-5; D not certain. With 0 bases removed from V and 5 bases from J, the gap between germline ends came to 6 bases. Germline values: CDR1 SGDLS, CDR2 YYNGEE. The CDR3 covers 13 residues. CDR3 sequence reads: CASSVGVDQPQHF. The CDR3 DNA is TGTGCCAGCAGCGTAGGAGTAGATCAGCCCCAGCATTTT.

The chain links TRBV11-3 to TRBJ2-3, with TRBD1 matching 11 bases. The V and J ends lost 5 bases and 4 bases, in that order; junction bases with no gene match: 8. CDR3 length: 16 residues. Germline V lookup: CDR1 SGHNT, CDR2 YENEEA. DNA for the CDR3: TGTGCCAGCAGCACAACCGGGACAGGGGGTTCAGATACGCAGTATTTT. Residues: CASSTTGTGGSDTQYF.

In this sample, this clone turned up a few times. The rearrangement uses TRBV5-8 and TRBJ1-5; the D is unclear. This CDR3 contains 14 residues. The germline V and J ends were trimmed by 3 bases and 6 bases, with 13 bases remaining between them. The germline V gene has CDR1 SGHTS and CDR2 YDEGEE. CDR3 sequence reads: CASSYLLGVQPQHF. The DNA of the CDR3 is TGTGCCAGCAGCTATCTGTTGGGAGTTCAGCCCCAGCATTTT.

The V and J genes are TRBV11-2 and TRBJ2-1; the match to TRBD2 covers 7 bases. This CDR3 region has 14 residues. Unmatched junction bases numbered 6, after V lost 5 bases and J lost 5 bases. Per the germline V gene, CDR1 is SGHAT and CDR2 is FQNNGV. CDR3 protein: CASSLSGIDNEQFF. The CDR3 DNA follows: TGTGCCAGCAGCCTGAGCGGGATAGACAATGAGCAGTTCTTC. The variable domain in full, with the rest retrieved from reference TRBV11-2 and TRBJ2-1, is EAGVAQSPRYKIIEKRQSVAFWCNPISGHATLYWYQQILGQGPKLLIQFQNNGVVDDSQLPKDRFSAERLKGVDSTLKIQPAKLEDSAVYLCASSLSGIDNEQFFGPGTRLTVL.

This sequence joins TRBV2 and TRBJ2-7; 9 bases are a match to TRBD1. The CDR3 has 12 amino acids. Germline V CDR1 and CDR2: SNHLY, FYNNEI. After removal of 11 bases from V and 6 bases from J, the junction contained 8 bases not matched to a gene. The CDR3 reads CAEGQGNAEQYF. The CDR3 bases are TGTGCCGAGGGACAGGGAAACGCCGAGCAGTACTTC. Looking up the rest from reference TRBV2 and TRBJ2-7 gives the full variable domain: EPEVTQTPSHQVTQMGQEVILRCVPISNHLYFYWYRQILGQKVEFLVSFYNNEISEKSEIFDDQFSVERPDGSNFTLKIRSTKLEDSAMYFCAEGQGNAEQYFGPGTRLTVT.

A remark on this clone: The same CDR3 arises from other DNA sequences in this sample as well. The DNA of the CDR3 is TGTGCCAGTACCCTCGACAGGTACACTGAAGCTTTCTTT. Protein product: CASTLDRYTEAFF. The rearrangement links TRBV19 to TRBJ1-1; D is possibly TRBD1 (6 bases). Germline CDR1 and CDR2: LNHDA and SQIVND (reference sequence). Trimming took off 7 bases at V and 3 bases at J, with 12 bases between the two ends. The CDR3 consists of 13 residues.

The genes are TRBV28 and TRBJ1-2; 8 bases align to TRBD1. The V and J ends lost 6 bases and 4 bases, in that order; junction bases with no gene match: 10. Germline assignment: CDR1 MDHEN and CDR2 SYDVKM. The CDR3 is made up of 15 amino acids. The CDR3 is CASRDRTGSGYGYTF. As DNA, the CDR3 is TGTGCCAGCAGAGATCGGACAGGGAGCGGCTATGGCTACACCTTC.

This clone was observed a handful of times. J is TRBJ2-3 and V is TRBV5-1; TRBD2 aligns across 12 bases. Germline assignment: CDR1 SGHRS and CDR2 YFSETQ. This CDR3 has 16 residues. Losses at the gene ends were 4 bases for V and 3 bases for J; bases not matched to a gene: 6. CDR3 DNA: TGCGCCAGCAGCGCAGCGACTAGCGGGAGAACAGATACGCAGTATTTT. It codes for CASSAATSGRTDTQYF.

This clone was seen only a few times. The chain uses TRBV7-2 and TRBJ1-5, with TRBD1 as a possible D gene (6 bases). The germline V gene has CDR1 SGHTA and CDR2 FQGNSA. The CDR3 has 14 residues. Between the trimmed V and J ends, which lost 3 bases and 3 bases, there was a span of 9 bases. In DNA, the CDR3 is TGTGCCAGCAGCTTGGGACATACCAATCAGCCCCAGCATTTT. Translated: CASSLGHTNQPQHF.

The rearrangement uses TRBV5-1 and TRBJ2-1, with 9 bases fitting TRBD2. The CDR3 has 15 amino acids. CDR1 SGHRS and CDR2 YFSETQ come from the germline V gene. Trimming at V came to 3 bases and at J to 9 bases, leaving 10 bases not matched to a gene. CDR3 loop: CASSSPGLASREQFF. The CDR3 region has the DNA TGCGCCAGCAGCTCCCCGGGACTAGCATCCCGTGAGCAGTTCTTC.

The chain uses TRBV7-9 and TRBJ2-3, with D possibly being TRBD1 (5 bases). Looked up from germline, CDR1 is SEHNR and CDR2 is FQNEAQ (reference sequence). CDR3 size: 16 residues. The V gene lost 1 base and the J gene lost 5 bases, with 16 bases spanning the gap. The CDR3 loop is CASSLDRLLIGDTQYF. The CDR3 DNA reads TGTGCCAGCAGCTTAGACAGGCTACTAATAGGAGATACGCAGTATTTT.

This chain joins TRBV30 and TRBJ1-6; the D gene is possibly TRBD1 (6 bases). The CDR3 covers 10 residues. The V end was cut by 3 bases, the J end by 16 bases, with 10 bases between. Germline CDR1 is GTSNPN and CDR2 is SVGIG (reference sequence). The DNA of the CDR3 is TGTGCCTGGAGCGGACAGTATCTCCACTTT. It yields the protein CAWSGQYLHF.

The V and J genes are TRBV18 and TRBJ2-7; TRBD1 agrees at 8 bases. CDR1 KGHSH and CDR2 LQKENI come from the germline V gene. The V segment lost 6 bases and the J segment 2 bases; nucleotides outside the gene matches: 9. This CDR3 is built from 15 residues. The CDR3 DNA reads as TGTGCCAGCTCTCCCGGGACAGGCGTTACCTACGAGCAGTACTTC. This sequence encodes CASSPGTGVTYEQYF.

The chain is built from TRBV6-4 and TRBJ1-5; 9 bases agree with TRBD1. The CDR3 extends over 19 amino acids. J gave up 0 bases and V 6 bases, and 15 bases lay outside the gene matches. Per germline, CDR1 MRHNA and CDR2 SNTAGT. The CDR3 sequence: CASRDRDRARSPSNQPQHF. In DNA form, the CDR3 reads TGTGCCAGCAGAGACCGGGACAGGGCTCGCAGTCCTAGCAATCAGCCCCAGCATTTT.

This sequence joins TRBV19 and TRBJ1-2, with D tentatively TRBD1 (6 bases). This CDR3 region has 16 residues. V was shortened by 6 bases and J by 4 bases, with 21 bases between the two germline ends. Germline loops: CDR1 LNHDA, CDR2 SQIVND (reference sequence). The CDR3 nucleotides are TGTGCCAGTAGGAATCTGAGGGCAGGGGAGATCTATGGCTACACCTTC. Its protein product is CASRNLRAGEIYGYTF.

This clone was seen a few times. This rearrangement joins TRBV19 to TRBJ1-5, with 10 bases that match TRBD1. Trimming cost V 6 bases and J 6 bases; bases outside gene matches: 2. This CDR3 comprises 13 residues. In germline, CDR1 is LNHDA, CDR2 SQIVND (reference sequence). In nucleotides, the CDR3 is TGTGCCAGTAGGACAGGGGGCTTTCAGCCCCAGCATTTT. Its protein product is CASRTGGFQPQHF.

In this sample, this clone turned up a few times. V and J are TRBV3-1 (or the pseudogene TRBV3-2) and TRBJ2-2; 10 bases align to TRBD2. Trimming took 2 bases from V and 5 from J; bases not matched to a gene: 5. Per the germline V gene, CDR1 is LGHDT and CDR2 is YNNKEL (reference sequence). The CDR3 is 16 residues long. The CDR3 protein is CASSQLAGVWTGELFF. In DNA, the CDR3 is TGTGCCAGCAGCCAACTAGCGGGAGTATGGACCGGGGAGCTGTTTTTT.